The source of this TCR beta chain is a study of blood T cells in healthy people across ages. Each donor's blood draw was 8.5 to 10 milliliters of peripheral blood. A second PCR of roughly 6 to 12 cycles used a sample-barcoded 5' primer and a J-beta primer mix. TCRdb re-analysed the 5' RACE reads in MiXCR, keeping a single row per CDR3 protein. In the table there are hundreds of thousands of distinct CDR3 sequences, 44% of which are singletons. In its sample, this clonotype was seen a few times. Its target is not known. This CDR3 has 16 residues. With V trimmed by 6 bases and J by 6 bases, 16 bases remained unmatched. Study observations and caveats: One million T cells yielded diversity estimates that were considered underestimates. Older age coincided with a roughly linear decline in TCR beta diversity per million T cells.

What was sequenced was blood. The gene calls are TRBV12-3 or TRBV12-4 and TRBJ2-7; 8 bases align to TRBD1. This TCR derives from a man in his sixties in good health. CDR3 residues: CASRALVGQGSSEQYF. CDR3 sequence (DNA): TGTGCCAGCAGGGCCTTAGTCGGACAGGGTTCTTCCGAGCAGTACTTC.